This T cell receptor beta chain was captured by sequencing in a study of breast tumors, draining lymph nodes, adjacent tissues. The length of the CDR3 is 13 residues. The germline gives CDR1 SNHLY, CDR2 FYNNEI. V lost 4 bases, J lost 3 bases, and 2 bases stayed unmatched. TCRdb used MiXCR to reprocess the multiplex PCR reads, holding one entry per CDR3 protein. The sample shows 200,000 to 300,000 distinct CDR3 sequences, over 30% of them seen only once. Axillary draining lymph nodes of breast cancer patients supplied the node samples. Only a few counts were recorded for this clonotype. Its specificity is unknown. This may be a read error: a much more frequent sequence differs by one nucleotide. Study-wide findings and caveats: Tumor repertoires ranked between lymph nodes and nontumor tissue in diversity, with V and J gene preferences.

The TCR originated in a female donor with breast cancer. Some clones in this sample may be carry-over from other donors' samples. The specimen sequenced was axillary lymph node tissue. V is TRBV2 and J is TRBJ2-7; 8 bases fit TRBD1. CDR3 sequence: CASSGDRIYEQYF. The CDR3 DNA sequence: TGTGCCAGCAGTGGGGACAGGATCTACGAGCAGTACTTC.